What follows describes a single TCR beta chain. Sequenced by immunoSEQ multiplex PCR; TCRdb stores in-frame clones only, minus some. This table holds about 93,000 clones, 95% found once. The data derive from a study of technical replicates of blood from a handful of donors. The CDR3 contains 17 residues. CDR1 and CDR2 from the germline V gene are SGDLS and YYNGEE. V dropped 0 bases and J dropped 2 bases, with 18 bases sitting between them. Sequenced: T cells isolated from PBMCs. This receptor was obtained from a human donor in good health. V is TRBV9 and J is TRBJ2-7, with D tentatively TRBD2 (7 bases). The CDR3 nucleotides read TGTGCCAGCAGCGTAGGAATTCAGGACAGCGGGGCCTACGAGCAGTACTTC. Translated: CASSVGIQDSGAYEQYF.